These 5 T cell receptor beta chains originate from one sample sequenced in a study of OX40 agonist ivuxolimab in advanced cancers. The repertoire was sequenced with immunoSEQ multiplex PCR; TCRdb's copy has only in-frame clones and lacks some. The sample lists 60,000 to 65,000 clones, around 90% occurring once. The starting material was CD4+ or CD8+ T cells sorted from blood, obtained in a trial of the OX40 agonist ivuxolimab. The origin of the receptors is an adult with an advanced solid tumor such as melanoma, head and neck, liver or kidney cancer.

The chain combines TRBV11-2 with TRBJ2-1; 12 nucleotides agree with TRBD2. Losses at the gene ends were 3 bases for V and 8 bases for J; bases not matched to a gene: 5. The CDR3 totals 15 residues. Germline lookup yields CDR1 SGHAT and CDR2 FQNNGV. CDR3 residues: CASSLTSGGSYEQFF. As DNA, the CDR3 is TGTGCCAGCAGCTTGACTAGCGGGGGATCCTATGAGCAGTTCTTC.

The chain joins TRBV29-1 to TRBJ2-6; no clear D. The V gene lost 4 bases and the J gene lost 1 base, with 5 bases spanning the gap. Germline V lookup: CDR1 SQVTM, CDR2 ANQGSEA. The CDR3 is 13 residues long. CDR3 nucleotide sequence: TGCAGCGTTGTGGGTTCTGGGGCCAACGTCCTGACTTTC. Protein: CSVVGSGANVLTF.

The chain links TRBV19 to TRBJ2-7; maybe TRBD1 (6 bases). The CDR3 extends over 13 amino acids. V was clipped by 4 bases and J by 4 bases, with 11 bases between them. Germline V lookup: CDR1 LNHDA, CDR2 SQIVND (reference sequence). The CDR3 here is CASSKLTGYEQYF. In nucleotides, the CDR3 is TGTGCCAGTAGTAAACTTACAGGGTACGAGCAGTACTTC.

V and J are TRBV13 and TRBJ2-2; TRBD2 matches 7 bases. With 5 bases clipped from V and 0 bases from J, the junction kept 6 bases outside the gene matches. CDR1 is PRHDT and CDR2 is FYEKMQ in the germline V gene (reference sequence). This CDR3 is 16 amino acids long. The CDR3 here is CASSGPLAANTGELFF. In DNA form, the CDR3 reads TGTGCCAGCAGCGGACCCCTAGCGGCGAACACCGGGGAGCTGTTTTTT.

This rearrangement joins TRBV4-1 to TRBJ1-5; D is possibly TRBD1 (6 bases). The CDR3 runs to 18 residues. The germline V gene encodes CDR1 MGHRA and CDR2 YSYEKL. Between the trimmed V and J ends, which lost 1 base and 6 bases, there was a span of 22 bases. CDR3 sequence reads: CASSQATPQQGWVQPQHF. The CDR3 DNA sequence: TGCGCCAGCAGCCAAGCTACCCCCCAACAGGGATGGGTTCAGCCCCAGCATTTT.